Shown below are 20 T cell receptor beta chains from a single sample sequenced in a study of shared clonotypes between healthy human individuals. The protocol was immunoSEQ multiplex PCR, while the TCRdb copy is restricted to in-frame clones and leaves out a portion. The sample records hundreds of thousands of clones, nearly 95% being singletons. Naive CD8 cells comprised CD45RO-negative, CCR7-positively selected cells, excluding terminally differentiated effector memory CD45RA+ cells. Sequencing was carried out using naive CD8+ T cells sorted from blood. These receptor sequences come from a man in his thirties or forties in good health.

This chain links TRBV11-2 with TRBJ2-1, with D perhaps TRBD2 (6 bases). Trimming cost V 0 bases and J 7 bases, with 16 bases left between them. The CDR3 loop spans 16 amino acids. The V gene's germline CDR1 is SGHAT and CDR2 FQNNGV. CDR3: CASSLELGGNRNEQFF. CDR3 DNA sequence: TGTGCCAGCAGCTTAGAACTAGGCGGGAACAGGAATGAGCAGTTCTTC.

This clone was observed once. The CDR3 is CASSLAGASDTQYF. In DNA form, the CDR3 reads TGTGCCAGCAGCTTAGCGGGAGCTTCAGATACGCAGTATTTT. The genes are TRBV5-5 and TRBJ2-3; 8 bases agree with TRBD2. The ends lost 2 bases at V and 4 bases at J; junction bases unmatched: 3. Looked up from germline, CDR1 is SGHKS and CDR2 is YYEKEE (reference sequence). The CDR3 extends over 14 amino acids.

This chain joins TRBV4-1 and TRBJ1-5; no firm D call. Trimming took off 0 bases at V and 2 bases at J, with 17 bases between the two ends. The CDR3 is 18 residues long. The germline V gene has CDR1 MGHRA and CDR2 YSYEKL. Here the CDR3 DNA reads TGCGCCAGCAGCCAAGATTGGACGCCTAAGTTCGGCAATCAGCCCCAGCATTTT. Amino acids: CASSQDWTPKFGNQPQHF.

The V call is TRBV10-3, the J call TRBJ1-1, with D hard to call. Germline CDR1 and CDR2: ENHRY and SYGVKD. V shed 0 bases and J shed 4 bases, with 9 bases lying between them. CDR3 length: 14 residues. The CDR3 sequence: CAISESPRLTEAFF. Here the CDR3 DNA reads TGTGCCATCAGTGAGTCTCCGCGACTCACTGAAGCTTTCTTT.

This rearrangement joins TRBV7-9 to TRBJ2-1; D perhaps matches TRBD1 (6 bases). CDR1 is SEHNR, CDR2 FQNEAQ, per germline (reference sequence). V was pared by 7 bases and J by 5 bases, with 12 bases between. CDR3 length equals 13 residues. As DNA, the CDR3 is TGTGCCAGCACCCTGGGGGCGGACAATGAGCAGTTCTTC. It yields the protein CASTLGADNEQFF.

The chain carries TRBV15 and TRBJ2-3; maybe TRBD2 (5 bases). The germline V gene has CDR1 LNHNV and CDR2 YYDKDF (reference sequence). Deletions cut 4 bases from V and 0 bases from J, with 8 bases between. The CDR3 loop spans 14 amino acids. The CDR3 DNA sequence: TGTGCCACCAGCAATGCGGGTAGCACAGATACGCAGTATTTT. The encoded protein is CATSNAGSTDTQYF. Based on the CDR3 plus reference TRBV15 and TRBJ2-3, the full variable domain is DAMVIQNPRYQVTQFGKPVTLSCSQTLNHNVMYWYQQKSSQAPKLLFHYYDKDFNNEADTPDNFQSRRPNTSFCFLDIRSPGLGDTAMYLCATSNAGSTDTQYFGPGTRLTVL.

The gene calls are TRBV18 and TRBJ2-7; 7 positions agree with TRBD1. CDR3 length: 15 amino acids. Germline V CDR1 and CDR2: KGHSH, LQKENI. The trim removed 2 bases at V and 6 bases at J, leaving 10 bases unmatched. The CDR3 DNA is TGTGCCAGCTCACCATACCGGGACAGCAGAATCGAGCAGTACTTC. It specifies CASSPYRDSRIEQYF.

The V call is TRBV11-3, the J call TRBJ2-1; no clear D gene. Germline V gives CDR1 SGHNT, CDR2 YENEEA. This CDR3 spans 13 amino acids. The V end was cut by 2 bases, the J end by 0 bases, with 2 bases between. The chain's CDR3 is CASSLFSYNEQFF. The CDR3 DNA reads as TGTGCCAGCAGCTTATTCTCCTACAATGAGCAGTTCTTC.

With respect to this clone: An end of the junction differs from the germline gene, which may be a read error. The chain uses TRBV4-1 and TRBJ1-1; possible D gene TRBD1, 5 bases. Germline V lookup: CDR1 MGHRA, CDR2 YSYEKL. The CDR3 loop spans 15 amino acids. The CDR3 DNA reads as TGCGCCACCAGCCAAGGAAGCACAGGGAACACTGAAGCTTTCTTT. This gives the protein CATSQGSTGNTEAFF.

CDR3 loop: CASSSGFSPNTEAFF. In DNA form, the CDR3 reads TGTGCCAGCAGCTCCGGATTCTCCCCGAACACTGAAGCTTTCTTT. The rearrangement links TRBV7-9 to TRBJ1-1; D gene uncertain. With 4 bases removed from V and 1 base from J, the gap between germline ends came to 13 bases. Germline V gene sequence: CDR1 SEHNR, CDR2 FQNEAQ (reference sequence). This CDR3 comprises 15 residues.

The chain uses TRBV7-9 and TRBJ2-3, with 9 bases fitting TRBD1. Per the germline V gene, CDR1 is SEHNR and CDR2 is FQNEAQ (reference sequence). The V and J ends lost 5 bases and 2 bases, in that order; junction bases with no gene match: 17. The CDR3 loop spans 19 amino acids. CDR3: CASSTNTGTGSRATDTQYF. The CDR3 DNA follows: TGTGCCAGCAGCACAAACACCGGGACAGGGTCCCGCGCCACAGATACGCAGTATTTT.

This clone was seen a single time. The CDR3 sequence: CSAYLTGTANYGYTF. The CDR3 bases are TGCAGCGCTTACCTGACAGGAACAGCTAACTATGGCTACACCTTC. The chain links TRBV29-1 to TRBJ1-2; D may be TRBD1 (6 bases). This CDR3 is 15 amino acids long. Between the trimmed V and J ends, which lost 7 bases and 0 bases, there was a span of 18 bases. Germline V gene sequence: CDR1 SQVTM, CDR2 ANQGSEA. Variable domain in full (rest from reference TRBV29-1 and TRBJ1-2): SAVISQKPSRDICQRGTSLTIQCQVDSQVTMMFWYRQQPGQSLTLIATANQGSEATYESGFVIDKFPISRPNLTFSTLTVSNMSPEDSSIYLCSAYLTGTANYGYTFGSGTRLTVV.

This chain joins TRBV5-1 and TRBJ2-7; 8 nucleotides match TRBD2. V was pared by 6 bases and J by 3 bases, with 14 bases of the junction left unmatched. The CDR3 is 16 residues long. CDR1 SGHRS and CDR2 YFSETQ come from the germline V gene. CDR3 nucleotides: TGCGCCAGCACCCAATTCACTAGCGGCCCCCACTACGAGCAGTACTTC. Residues: CASTQFTSGPHYEQYF.

The V call is TRBV30, the J call TRBJ2-7, with D tentatively TRBD2 (6 bases). This CDR3 region has 14 residues. V lost 2 bases, J lost 4 bases, and 15 bases lay in between. Per germline, CDR1 GTSNPN and CDR2 SVGIG (reference sequence). The DNA for the CDR3 is TGTGCCTGGAGTTTTGAGGCGGGAACTTACGAGCAGTACTTC. This codes for CAWSFEAGTYEQYF.

The chain recombines TRBV28 with TRBJ1-1, with D perhaps matching TRBD1 (6 bases). Germline V gene lookup returns CDR1 MDHEN and CDR2 SYDVKM. The germline V and J ends were trimmed by 5 bases and 0 bases, with 13 bases remaining between them. The CDR3 length is 15 residues. In DNA form, the CDR3 reads TGTGCCAGCAGTCTCCGGGACACCATGAACACTGAAGCTTTCTTT. It specifies CASSLRDTMNTEAFF.

The chain uses TRBV19 and TRBJ2-2; D gene unclear. The CDR3 covers 13 residues. The ends were cut back, 2 bases at V and 5 bases at J, with 6 bases in the middle. Germline CDR1 LNHDA, CDR2 SQIVND (reference sequence). The CDR3 sequence: CASSILRTGELFF. CDR3 sequence (DNA): TGTGCCAGTAGTATATTAAGAACCGGGGAGCTGTTTTTT. Full variable domain (missing parts from reference TRBV19 and TRBJ2-2): DGGITQSPKYLFRKEGQNVTLSCEQNLNHDAMYWYRQDPGQGLRLIYYSQIVNDFQKGDIAEGYSVSREKKESFPLTVTSAQKNPTAFYLCASSILRTGELFFGEGSRLTVL.

V gene TRBV5-1 combines with J gene TRBJ2-3; 9 bases align to TRBD2. Germline V gives CDR1 SGHRS, CDR2 YFSETQ. The CDR3 extends over 16 amino acids. V was pared by 4 bases and J by 1 base, with 7 bases of the junction left unmatched. The CDR3 loop is CASSNWGLAGTDTQYF. CDR3 nucleotides: TGCGCCAGCAGCAACTGGGGACTAGCAGGCACAGATACGCAGTATTTT.

The genes are TRBV29-1 and TRBJ2-7, with D perhaps matching TRBD1 (5 bases). This CDR3 has 13 amino acids. Trimming shortened V by 3 bases and J by 4 bases, and 13 bases separated the two germline ends. CDR1 is SQVTM, CDR2 ANQGSEA, per germline. CDR3 protein: CSVESGSGYEQYF. The CDR3, as DNA: TGCAGCGTTGAGTCAGGGTCCGGGTACGAGCAGTACTTC.

V is TRBV7-9 and J is TRBJ2-7; D uncertain. This CDR3 has 15 residues. Trimming shortened V by 5 bases and J by 2 bases, and 16 bases separated the two germline ends. The germline V gene encodes CDR1 SEHNR and CDR2 FQNEAQ (reference sequence). This chain's CDR3 is CASSQVGTGAYEQYF. The CDR3 DNA is TGTGCCAGCAGCCAGGTCGGCACTGGAGCCTACGAGCAGTACTTC.

The V gene is TRBV5-1, the J gene TRBJ1-4; D perhaps matches TRBD1 (6 bases). V was cut by 0 bases and J by 7 bases, with 7 bases left in between. Germline V gene lookup returns CDR1 SGHRS and CDR2 YFSETQ. The CDR3 runs to 13 residues. The CDR3 DNA is TGCGCCAGCAGCTTGGAGGGGGGTGAAAAACTGTTTTTT. It is translated as CASSLEGGEKLFF.